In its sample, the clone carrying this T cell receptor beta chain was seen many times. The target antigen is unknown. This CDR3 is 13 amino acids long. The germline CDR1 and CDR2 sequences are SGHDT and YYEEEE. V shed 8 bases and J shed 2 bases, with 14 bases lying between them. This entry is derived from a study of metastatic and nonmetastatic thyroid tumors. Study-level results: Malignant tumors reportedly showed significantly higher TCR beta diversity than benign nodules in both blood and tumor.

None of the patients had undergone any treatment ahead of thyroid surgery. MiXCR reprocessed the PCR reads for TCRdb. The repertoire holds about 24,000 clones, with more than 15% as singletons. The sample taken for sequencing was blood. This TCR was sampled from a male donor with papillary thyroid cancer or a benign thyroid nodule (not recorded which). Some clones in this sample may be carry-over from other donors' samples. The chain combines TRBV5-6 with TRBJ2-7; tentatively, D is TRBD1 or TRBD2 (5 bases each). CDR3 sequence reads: CASTGTATYEQYF. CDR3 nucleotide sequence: TGTGCCAGTACCGGGACCGCAACCTACGAGCAGTACTTC.